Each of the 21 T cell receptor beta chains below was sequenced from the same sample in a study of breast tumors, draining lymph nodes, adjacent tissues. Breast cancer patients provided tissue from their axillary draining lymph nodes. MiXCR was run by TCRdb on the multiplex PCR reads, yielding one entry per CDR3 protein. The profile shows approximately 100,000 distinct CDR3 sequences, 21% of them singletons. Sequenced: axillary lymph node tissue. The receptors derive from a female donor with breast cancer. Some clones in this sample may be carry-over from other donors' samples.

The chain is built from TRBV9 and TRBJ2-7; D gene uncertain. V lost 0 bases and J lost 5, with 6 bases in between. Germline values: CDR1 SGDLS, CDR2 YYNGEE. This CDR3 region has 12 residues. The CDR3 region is CASSVGHNEQYF. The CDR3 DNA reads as TGTGCCAGCAGCGTAGGGCACAACGAGCAGTACTTC.

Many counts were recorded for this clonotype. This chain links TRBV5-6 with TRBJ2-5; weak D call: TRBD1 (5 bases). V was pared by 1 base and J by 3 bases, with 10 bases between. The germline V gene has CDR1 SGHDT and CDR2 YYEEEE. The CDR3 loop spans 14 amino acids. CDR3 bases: TGTGCCAGCAGCTTGAAGGCAGGGAAAGAGACCCAGTACTTC. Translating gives CASSLKAGKETQYF.

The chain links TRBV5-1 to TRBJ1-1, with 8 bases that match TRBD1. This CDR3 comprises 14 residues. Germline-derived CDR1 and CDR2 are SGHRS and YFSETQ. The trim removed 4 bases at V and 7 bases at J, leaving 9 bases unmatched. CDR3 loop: CASSPRGRDDEAFF. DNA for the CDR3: TGCGCCAGCAGCCCCAGGGGGCGCGATGATGAAGCTTTCTTT.

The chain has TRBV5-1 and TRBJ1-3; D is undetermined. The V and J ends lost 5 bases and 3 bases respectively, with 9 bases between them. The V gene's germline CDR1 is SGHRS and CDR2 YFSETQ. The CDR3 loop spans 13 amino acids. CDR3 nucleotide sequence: TGCGCCAGCAGGGAGGGATTTGGAAACACCATATATTTT. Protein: CASREGFGNTIYF.

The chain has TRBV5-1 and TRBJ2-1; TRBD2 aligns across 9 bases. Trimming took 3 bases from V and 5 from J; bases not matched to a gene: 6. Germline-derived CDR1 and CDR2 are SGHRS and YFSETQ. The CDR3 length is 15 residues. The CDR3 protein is CASSSGLAPNNEQFF. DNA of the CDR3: TGCGCCAGCAGCTCGGGACTAGCACCAAACAATGAGCAGTTCTTC.

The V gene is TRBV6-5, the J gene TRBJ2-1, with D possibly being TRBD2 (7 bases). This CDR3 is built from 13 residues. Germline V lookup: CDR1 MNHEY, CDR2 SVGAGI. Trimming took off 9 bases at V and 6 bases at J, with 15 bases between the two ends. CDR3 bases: TGTGCCAGTAGGGGGGGATATTTCAATGAGCAGTTCTTC. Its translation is CASRGGYFNEQFF.

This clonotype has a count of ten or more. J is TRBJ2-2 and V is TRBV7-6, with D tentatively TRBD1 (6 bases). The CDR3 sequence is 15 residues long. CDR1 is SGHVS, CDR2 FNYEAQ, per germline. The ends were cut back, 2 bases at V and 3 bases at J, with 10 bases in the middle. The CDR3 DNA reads TGTGCCAGCAGCTTAAGTGGACAGTACACCGGGGAGCTGTTTTTT. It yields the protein CASSLSGQYTGELFF.

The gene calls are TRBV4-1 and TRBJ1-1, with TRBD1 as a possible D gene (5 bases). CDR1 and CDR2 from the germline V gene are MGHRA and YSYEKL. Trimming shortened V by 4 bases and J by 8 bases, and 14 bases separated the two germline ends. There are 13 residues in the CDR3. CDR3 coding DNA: TGCGCCAGCAGCCGGGCGGGGCCAGGGGAAGCTTTCTTT. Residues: CASSRAGPGEAFF.

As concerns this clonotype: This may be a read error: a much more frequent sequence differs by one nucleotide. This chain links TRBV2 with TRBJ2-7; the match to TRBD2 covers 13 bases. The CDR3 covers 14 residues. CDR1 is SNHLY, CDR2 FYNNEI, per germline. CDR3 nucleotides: TGTGCCAGCCTCACTAGCGGGAGGGCCTATGAGCAGTACTTC. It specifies CASLTSGRAYEQYF.

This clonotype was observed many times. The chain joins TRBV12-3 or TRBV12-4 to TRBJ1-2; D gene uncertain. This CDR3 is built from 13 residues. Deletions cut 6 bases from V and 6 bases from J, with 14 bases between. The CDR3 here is CASSSRRGHGYTF. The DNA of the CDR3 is TGTGCCAGCAGCTCTCGACGCGGGCATGGCTACACCTTC.

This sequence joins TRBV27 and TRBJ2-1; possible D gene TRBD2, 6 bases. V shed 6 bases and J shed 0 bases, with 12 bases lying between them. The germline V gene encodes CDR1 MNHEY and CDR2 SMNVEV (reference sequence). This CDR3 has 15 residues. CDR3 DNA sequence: TGTGCCAGCAGGCCTAGCGTAGGCTCCTACAATGAGCAGTTCTTC. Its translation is CASRPSVGSYNEQFF.

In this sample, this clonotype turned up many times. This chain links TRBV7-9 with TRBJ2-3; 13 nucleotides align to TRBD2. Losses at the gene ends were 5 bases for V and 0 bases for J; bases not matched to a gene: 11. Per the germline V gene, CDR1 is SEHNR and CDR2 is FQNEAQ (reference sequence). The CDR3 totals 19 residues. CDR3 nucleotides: TGTGCCAGCAGCCAGAGGACTAGCGGGAGAGGGGGGAGCACAGATACGCAGTATTTT. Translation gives CASSQRTSGRGGSTDTQYF.

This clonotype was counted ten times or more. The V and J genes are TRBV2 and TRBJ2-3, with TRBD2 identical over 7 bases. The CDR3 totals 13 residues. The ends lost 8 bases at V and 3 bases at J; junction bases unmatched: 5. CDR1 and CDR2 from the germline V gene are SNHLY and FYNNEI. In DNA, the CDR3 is TGTGCCAGCGGGGGGGTACAAACAGATACGCAGTATTTT. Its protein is CASGGVQTDTQYF. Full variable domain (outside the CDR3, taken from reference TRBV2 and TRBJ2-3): EPEVTQTPSHQVTQMGQEVILRCVPISNHLYFYWYRQILGQKVEFLVSFYNNEISEKSEIFDDQFSVERPDGSNFTLKIRSTKLEDSAMYFCASGGVQTDTQYFGPGTRLTVL.

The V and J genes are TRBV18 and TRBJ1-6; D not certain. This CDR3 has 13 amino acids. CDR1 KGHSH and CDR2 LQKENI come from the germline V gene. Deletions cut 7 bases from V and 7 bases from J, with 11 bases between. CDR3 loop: CASYRARNSPLHF. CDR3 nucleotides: TGTGCCAGCTACCGGGCCCGCAATTCACCCCTCCACTTT.

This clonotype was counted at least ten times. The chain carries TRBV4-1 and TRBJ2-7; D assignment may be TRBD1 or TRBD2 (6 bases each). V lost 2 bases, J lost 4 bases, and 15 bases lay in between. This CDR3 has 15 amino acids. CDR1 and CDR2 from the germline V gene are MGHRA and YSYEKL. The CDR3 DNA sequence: TGCGCCAGCAGCCAAATCTCCGGAGGGGGGTACGAGCAGTACTTC. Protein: CASSQISGGGYEQYF.

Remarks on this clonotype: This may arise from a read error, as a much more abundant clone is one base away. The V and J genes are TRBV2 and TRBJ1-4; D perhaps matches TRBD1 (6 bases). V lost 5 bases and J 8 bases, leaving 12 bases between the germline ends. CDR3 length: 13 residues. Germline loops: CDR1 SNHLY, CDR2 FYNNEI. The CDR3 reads CASSRGGQEKLFF. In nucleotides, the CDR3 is TGTGCCAGCAGTCGGGGGGGACAAGAAAAACTGTTTTTT.

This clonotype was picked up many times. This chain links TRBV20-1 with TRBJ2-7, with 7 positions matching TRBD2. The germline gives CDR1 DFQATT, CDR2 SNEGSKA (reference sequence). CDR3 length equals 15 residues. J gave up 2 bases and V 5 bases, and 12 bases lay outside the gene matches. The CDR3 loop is CSALRAGIDTYEQYF. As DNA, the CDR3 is TGCAGTGCTTTACGAGCGGGGATAGATACCTACGAGCAGTACTTC.

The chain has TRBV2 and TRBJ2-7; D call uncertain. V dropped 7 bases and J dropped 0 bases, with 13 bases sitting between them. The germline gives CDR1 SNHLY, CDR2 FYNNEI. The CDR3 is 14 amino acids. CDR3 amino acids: CASKVDGTSYEQYF. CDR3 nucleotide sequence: TGTGCCAGCAAGGTGGACGGAACCTCCTACGAGCAGTACTTC.

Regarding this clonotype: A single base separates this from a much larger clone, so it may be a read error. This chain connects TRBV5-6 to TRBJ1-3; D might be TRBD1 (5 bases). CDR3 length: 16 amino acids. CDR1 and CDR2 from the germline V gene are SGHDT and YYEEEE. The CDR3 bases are TGTGCCAGCGGCTTGGGGGGTTCATTTCGCGGAAACACCATATATTTT. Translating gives CASGLGGSFRGNTIYF.

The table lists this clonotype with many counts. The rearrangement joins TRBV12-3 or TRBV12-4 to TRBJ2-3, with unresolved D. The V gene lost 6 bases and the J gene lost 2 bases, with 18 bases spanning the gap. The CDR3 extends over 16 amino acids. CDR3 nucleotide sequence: TGTGCCAGCAGCTCCCTCGGCTCTCGGGCCACAGATACGCAGTATTTT. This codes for CASSSLGSRATDTQYF.

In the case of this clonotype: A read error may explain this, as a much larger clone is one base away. CDR3 DNA sequence: TGCAGCGTTCAACGGACAGGGACTAGCACAGGTACGCAGTATTTT. It translates to CSVQRTGTSTGTQYF. V gene TRBV29-1 combines with J gene TRBJ2-3; D is possibly TRBD2 (9 bases). Germline V gene data show CDR1 as SQVTM and CDR2 as ANQGSEA. This CDR3 is built from 15 residues.